This T cell receptor beta chain was identified in a study of spatial heterogeneity in lung cancer. Specified time point: blood at routine non-recurrence follow-up after resection. Using its own MiXCR run on the 5' RACE reads, TCRdb lists one record per CDR3 protein. The sample has approximately 93,000 distinct CDR3 sequences; just under 20% are singletons. This clonotype has more than one count but fewer than ten. The sequence was collected from a male donor with early-stage non-small cell lung cancer. This specimen consisted of PBMCs, obtained at follow-up.

The CDR3 region has the DNA TGTGCCAGCAGCTTAAGTCAGGTCTTGGCCGGGGAGCTGTTTTTT. Translation: CASSLSQVLAGELFF. The chain couples TRBV7-6 to TRBJ2-2; D ambiguous. The CDR3 extends over 15 amino acids. The V gene lost 2 bases and the J gene lost 6 bases, with 13 bases spanning the gap. Germline assignment: CDR1 SGHVS and CDR2 FNYEAQ.